The next 19 T cell receptor beta chains were all read from a single sample in a study of cytomegalovirus exposure and HLA in healthy donors. Use of 60 Vbeta and 13 Jbeta primers characterized the PCR. Profiling relied on immunoSEQ multiplex PCR, and the TCRdb table lists in-frame clones only, not all of them. The sample shows about 260,000 clones, roughly 70% of them seen only once. Specimen: PBMCs. The receptors come from a female donor in good health and CMV-seronegative.

A note on this clone: The conserved closing phenylalanine or tryptophan is absent in this CDR3, likely reflecting a read error. This chain links TRBV2 with TRBJ2-7, with 12 bases aligning to TRBD1. After removal of 10 bases from V and 9 bases from J, the junction contained 13 bases not matched to a gene. This CDR3 has 14 residues. Germline CDR1 and CDR2: SNHLY and FYNNEI. The CDR3 is CATQEWGQGARQYL. The CDR3 nucleotides read TGTGCCACCCAGGAGTGGGGACAGGGGGCGCGGCAGTACCTC.

V gene TRBV20-1 combines with J gene TRBJ2-3, with D maybe TRBD2 (5 bases). V was cut by 6 bases and J by 5 bases, with 9 bases left in between. This CDR3 is 11 amino acids long. Germline V gene lookup returns CDR1 DFQATT and CDR2 SNEGSKA (reference sequence). The CDR3 spells CSARGGDTQYF. The DNA of the CDR3 is TGCAGTGCCCGAGGAGGAGATACGCAGTATTTT.

This clone was seen only once. The CDR3 DNA reads TGTGCCAGCAGCTCCACCGGGACAGGGGGCTACAATGAGCAGTTCTTC. This encodes CASSSTGTGGYNEQFF. The V and J genes are TRBV5-6 and TRBJ2-1, with TRBD1 matching over 11 bases. V shed 3 bases and J 3 bases; nucleotides not matched to a gene: 5. Germline V gene lookup returns CDR1 SGHDT and CDR2 YYEEEE. The CDR3 loop spans 16 amino acids.

The V and J genes are TRBV29-1 and TRBJ2-7; D possibly corresponds to TRBD1 (6 bases). Germline V CDR1 and CDR2: SQVTM, ANQGSEA. This CDR3 has 14 residues. The V end lost 0 bases, the J end lost 3 bases, and 12 bases lay between the germline ends. CDR3 loop: CSVEDGTSNYEQYF. In DNA form, the CDR3 reads TGCAGCGTTGAAGATGGGACAAGCAACTACGAGCAGTACTTC.

DNA of the CDR3: TGTGCCAGCAGTTCTTACCCCGCCGGCCAAGAGACCCAGTACTTC. This codes for CASSSYPAGQETQYF. The rearrangement uses TRBV27 and TRBJ2-5; no clear D. Between the trimmed V and J ends, which lost 4 bases and 1 base, there was a span of 13 bases. The CDR3 consists of 15 residues. From germline, CDR1 is MNHEY and CDR2 SMNVEV (reference sequence).

There are a few counts of this clone. The V gene is TRBV11-3, the J gene TRBJ2-3; 10 nucleotides line up with TRBD2. The junction had 6 bases not matched to a gene; V was cut back by 5 bases and J by 4 bases. CDR1 SGHNT and CDR2 YENEEA come from the germline V gene. The CDR3 runs 15 residues. The CDR3 DNA reads TGTGCCAGCAGCCCCGGGACTAGCGTCGCAGATACGCAGTATTTT. Its translation: CASSPGTSVADTQYF.

This chain links TRBV6-1 with TRBJ2-7; TRBD1 matches 7 bases. Germline V gene data show CDR1 as MNHNS and CDR2 as SASEGT. The length of the CDR3 is 12 residues. V was pared by 11 bases and J by 4 bases, with 8 bases of the junction left unmatched. The CDR3 bases are TGTGCCGGGGGACAGTCTATTTACGAGCAGTACTTC. Its translation is CAGGQSIYEQYF.

CDR3 sequence (DNA): TGCGCCAGCAGCTTAGGGACTAGCCCCAATGAGCAGTTCTTC. Protein sequence: CASSLGTSPNEQFF. The V call is TRBV5-1, the J call TRBJ2-1; TRBD2 matches at 9 bases. V shed 2 bases, J shed 6 bases, and the junction held 3 bases outside the gene matches. Germline V gene sequence: CDR1 SGHRS, CDR2 YFSETQ. The CDR3 is 14 residues long. Filled out from reference TRBV5-1 and TRBJ2-1, the complete variable domain reads KAGVTQTPRYLIKTRGQQVTLSCSPISGHRSVSWYQQTPGQGLQFLFEYFSETQRNKGNFPGRFSGRQFSNSRSEMNVSTLELGDSALYLCASSLGTSPNEQFFGPGTRLTVL.

Only a few counts were recorded for this clone. This chain joins TRBV25-1 and TRBJ1-1; 7 bases are shared with TRBD1. This CDR3 comprises 15 residues. J lost 1 base, V lost 4 bases, and 6 bases had no gene match. Germline CDR1 is MGHDK and CDR2 is SYGVNS. CDR3 in amino acids: CASSAFRGSNTEAFF. The CDR3 coding sequence is TGTGCCAGCAGTGCGTTCAGGGGGTCGAACACTGAAGCTTTCTTT.

V is TRBV2 and J is TRBJ1-1, with D hard to call. The CDR3 runs 12 residues. Per germline, CDR1 SNHLY and CDR2 FYNNEI. Trimming took 6 bases from V and 7 from J, leaving 12 bases between them. CDR3 amino acids: CASRFEQSEAFF. Written as DNA, the CDR3 is TGTGCCAGCAGATTTGAACAGAGTGAAGCTTTCTTT.

V is TRBV5-5 and J is TRBJ2-2; a possible D gene is TRBD2 (6 bases). CDR3 length: 17 amino acids. V was pared by 7 bases and J by 0 bases, with 19 bases between. Germline CDR1 and CDR2: SGHKS and YYEKEE (reference sequence). As DNA, the CDR3 is TGTGCCAGCGGTAAGAGGGGAGGTGGAACGAACACCGGGGAGCTGTTTTTT. This gives the protein CASGKRGGGTNTGELFF.

Worth noting for this clone: One end of the junction varies from germline; a read error may be responsible. The chain employs TRBV7-9 and TRBJ1-1; D unclear. The germline V gene encodes CDR1 SEHNR and CDR2 FQNEAQ (reference sequence). This CDR3 contains 11 residues. CDR3 in amino acids: CSSSFSFEAFF. CDR3 DNA: TGTTCCAGCAGCTTCTCTTTTGAAGCTTTCTTT.

The chain uses TRBV5-4 and TRBJ2-1, with TRBD2 matching over 13 bases. The CDR3 has 16 amino acids. V was clipped by 4 bases and J by 4 bases; unmatched bases: 5. CDR1 SGHNT and CDR2 YYREEE come from the germline V gene (reference sequence). The CDR3 loop reads CASSRGTSGKYNEQFF. The CDR3 nucleotides are TGTGCCAGCAGCCGAGGGACTAGCGGGAAATACAATGAGCAGTTCTTC.

The sample holds one count of this clone. The gene calls are TRBV7-8 and TRBJ2-3; maybe TRBD2 (5 bases). CDR1 is SGHVS and CDR2 is FQNEAQ in the germline V gene. CDR3 length: 14 residues. With 3 bases removed from V and 1 base from J, the gap between germline ends came to 8 bases. CDR3 coding DNA: TGTGCCAGCAGCTTGGGGAGAGGCACAGATACGCAGTATTTT. It encodes CASSLGRGTDTQYF.

The chain is built from TRBV2 and TRBJ1-6; no definite D call. CDR1 is SNHLY and CDR2 is FYNNEI in the germline V gene. Trimming took 7 bases from V and 0 from J, leaving 10 bases between them. There are 15 residues in the CDR3. CDR3 region: CASKAGDSYNSPLHF. As DNA, the CDR3 is TGTGCCAGCAAGGCCGGGGACTCCTATAATTCACCCCTCCACTTT.

The V call is TRBV21-1, the J call TRBJ2-1; TRBD2 is the table's D call and was not checked against the DNA. TRBV21-1 counts as a pseudogene. This CDR3 region has 18 residues. The CDR3 here is CASSKLLVGLAGDNEQFF. As DNA, the CDR3 is TGTGCCAGCAGCAAACTGTTGGTTGGACTAGCGGGAGACAATGAGCAGTTCTTC.

This sequence joins TRBV5-1 and TRBJ2-1; 7 nucleotides align to TRBD2. This CDR3 is built from 16 residues. With 5 bases clipped from V and 7 bases from J, the junction kept 15 bases outside the gene matches. The V gene's germline CDR1 is SGHRS and CDR2 YFSETQ. In nucleotides, the CDR3 is TGCGCCAGCAGGCCAACGGGCGGGAGTATTAGGAATGAGCAGTTCTTC. Translation: CASRPTGGSIRNEQFF.

The chain uses TRBV5-4 and TRBJ2-2; 8 nucleotides line up with TRBD1. The CDR3 is 15 amino acids. Looked up from germline, CDR1 is SGHNT and CDR2 is YYREEE (reference sequence). V was pared by 4 bases and J by 2 bases, with 4 bases of the junction left unmatched. CDR3 residues: CASSIQGANTGELFF. The CDR3 bases are TGTGCCAGCAGCATCCAGGGGGCTAACACCGGGGAGCTGTTTTTT.

This clone was counted only a few times. The chain uses TRBV27 and TRBJ2-1; 7 bases are a match to TRBD2. Germline CDR1 is MNHEY and CDR2 is SMNVEV (reference sequence). This CDR3 has 17 residues. V was clipped by 2 bases and J by 3 bases; unmatched bases: 10. CDR3 amino acids: CASSLTGASGFYNEQFF. The DNA of the CDR3 is TGTGCCAGCAGTTTAACTGGGGCTAGCGGCTTCTACAATGAGCAGTTCTTC.